Sequencing of this TCR beta chain was carried out in a study of T cell responses to AZD1222 COVID-19 vaccine. The study's findings and limits: Just 6 or 7 people given AZD1222 tested seropositive at baseline. Spike-wide vaccine-associated CD4 TCRs dominated at 160-218 and 743-854. Clonal diversity was possibly underestimated; the donors were predominantly white British and more often female.

The repertoire was sequenced with immunoSEQ multiplex PCR; TCRdb's copy has only in-frame clones and lacks some. The sample shows roughly 180,000 clones, 85% to 90% of them seen only once. This clone appeared once. Its antigen remains unknown. The CDR3 covers 14 residues. Per germline, CDR1 SNHLY and CDR2 FYNNEI. With V trimmed by 4 bases and J by 3 bases, 3 bases remained unmatched. The chain carries TRBV2 and TRBJ1-1, with 9 bases matching TRBD1. This TCR was sampled from an adult in good health. The material sequenced was peripheral blood, taken on day 0 of AZD1222 vaccination. CDR3 loop: CASSADRGYTEAFF. CDR3 sequence (DNA): TGTGCCAGCAGTGCGGACAGGGGATACACTGAAGCTTTCTTT.